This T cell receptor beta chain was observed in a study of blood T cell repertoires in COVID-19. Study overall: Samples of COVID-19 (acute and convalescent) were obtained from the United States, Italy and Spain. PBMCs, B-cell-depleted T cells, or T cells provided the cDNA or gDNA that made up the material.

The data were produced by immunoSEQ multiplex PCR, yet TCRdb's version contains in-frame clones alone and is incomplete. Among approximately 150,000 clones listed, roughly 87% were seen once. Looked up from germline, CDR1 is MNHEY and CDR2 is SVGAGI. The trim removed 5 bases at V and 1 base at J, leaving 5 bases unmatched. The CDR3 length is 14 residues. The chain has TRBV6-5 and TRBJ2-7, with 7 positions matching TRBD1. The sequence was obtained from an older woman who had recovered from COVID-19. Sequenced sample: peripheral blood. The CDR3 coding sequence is TGTGCCAGCAGTCCGGACAGGCGGTCCTACGAGCAGTACTTC. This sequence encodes CASSPDRRSYEQYF.